This T cell receptor beta chain was profiled in a study of T cell responses to AZD1222 COVID-19 vaccine. Broader study findings: Vaccine-associated CD4 TCRs spanned spike, dominant at 160-218 and 743-854. Increased Spike-specific TCR breadth and depth were observed after two AZD1222 doses.

V was shortened by 2 bases and J by 7 bases, with 12 bases between the two germline ends. Germline V gene lookup returns CDR1 MNHNY and CDR2 SVGAGI (reference sequence). The CDR3 contains 15 residues. Produced via immunoSEQ multiplex PCR; TCRdb's table is partial and in-frame only. The sample records some 72,000 clones, 90% to 95% being singletons. Concerning this clone: The antigen remains undetermined.

The sequence was obtained from an adult in good health. Sequenced material: peripheral blood, taken on day 0 of MenACWY control vaccination. The chain links TRBV6-6 to TRBJ1-6, with a tentative D call TRBD1 (5 bases). CDR3 coding DNA: TGTGCCAGCAGTTACGAAGAGGGGTTGAATTCACCCCTCCACTTT. Its translation: CASSYEEGLNSPLHF.